This entry describes one T cell receptor beta chain. Its antigen is still unknown. Data came from immunoSEQ multiplex PCR; TCRdb stores just in-frame clones and leaves some out. This sample has 110,000 to 150,000 clones; over 75% occur once, and the top ten carry 4% to 5%. This sample is part of a study of T cell responses to AZD1222 COVID-19 vaccine. Study-level background: Second-dose schedules of about 4 or about 12 weeks were combined. Study-wide results and caveats: The sample set comprised mostly white British donors with more females, and clonal diversity was possibly underestimated. Recipients of AZD1222 seropositive at baseline numbered only 5 to 7. All repertoire sampling was performed exclusively after the peak T cell response.

The source material was peripheral blood, sampled on day 0 of AZD1222 vaccination. The TCR originated in an adult in good health.

The chain's CDR3 is CSASRLLKSPYEQYF. CDR3 coding DNA: TGCAGTGCTAGTCGACTCCTTAAAAGTCCCTACGAGCAGTACTTC. The chain has TRBV20-1 and TRBJ2-7; D gene unclear. Between the trimmed V and J ends, which lost 3 bases and 2 bases, there was a span of 17 bases. The CDR3 spans 15 residues. The germline V gene encodes CDR1 DFQATT and CDR2 SNEGSKA (reference sequence).